The next 7 T cell receptor beta chains were all read from a single sample in a study of cytomegalovirus exposure and HLA in healthy donors. The PCR contained 60 Vbeta and 13 Jbeta primers. The repertoire was sequenced with immunoSEQ multiplex PCR; TCRdb's copy has only in-frame clones and lacks some. This sample has about 140,000 clones, with 65% to 80% found just once. Sample: PBMCs. The receptors stem from a male donor in good health and CMV-seropositive.

The chain links TRBV7-2 to TRBJ1-1; D is uncertain. V was cut by 3 bases and J by 0 bases, with 14 bases left in between. This CDR3 comprises 16 residues. Germline CDR1 and CDR2: SGHTA and FQGNSA. CDR3 bases: TGTGCCAGCAGCTTGAGCCCCGGCGGGATGAACACTGAAGCTTTCTTT. As protein: CASSLSPGGMNTEAFF.

The chain is built from TRBV19 and TRBJ1-2, with TRBD1 matching over 8 bases. The CDR3 runs to 16 residues. From germline, CDR1 is LNHDA and CDR2 SQIVND (reference sequence). V was clipped by 3 bases and J by 3 bases; unmatched bases: 9. The CDR3, as DNA: TGTGCCAGTAGTATTAGGGGACAGGAGGCGCACTATGGCTACACCTTC. It specifies CASSIRGQEAHYGYTF.

V is TRBV9 and J is TRBJ2-3; 8 bases match TRBD2. Trimming took 1 base from V and 1 from J; bases not matched to a gene: 11. Germline V gives CDR1 SGDLS, CDR2 YYNGEE. CDR3 length equals 18 residues. CDR3 coding DNA: TGTGCCAGCAGCGTATTAGCGGGACTCCCGCCACGCACAGATACGCAGTATTTT. Translating gives CASSVLAGLPPRTDTQYF. Combining the CDR3 with reference TRBV9 and TRBJ2-3 gives the whole variable domain DSGVTQTPKHLITATGQRVTLRCSPRSGDLSVYWYQQSLDQGLQFLIQYYNGEERAKGNILERFSAQQFPDLHSELNLSSLELGDSALYFCASSVLAGLPPRTDTQYFGPGTRLTVL.

V gene TRBV29-1 combines with J gene TRBJ1-2, with a possible D match to TRBD1 (6 bases). V was clipped by 7 bases and J by 3 bases, with 12 bases between them. The CDR3 contains 12 residues. Germline-derived CDR1 and CDR2 are SQVTM and ANQGSEA. DNA of the CDR3: TGCAGCGCTACAGGGCTTGACTATGGCTACACCTTC. It translates to CSATGLDYGYTF.

In this sample, this clone turned up once. V is TRBV4-2 and J is TRBJ1-1; no firm D call. Germline CDR1 reads LGHNA; CDR2 reads YNFKEQ. The CDR3 is 16 residues long. V was pared by 0 bases and J by 2 bases, with 13 bases between. In DNA form, the CDR3 reads TGTGCCAGCAGCCAAGACCCCAGCGGGAGTAACACTGAAGCTTTCTTT. Residues: CASSQDPSGSNTEAFF.

CDR3 sequence reads: CASSELAGANEQFF. The CDR3 nucleotides read TGTGCCAGCAGTGAACTAGCGGGGGCCAATGAGCAGTTCTTC. J is TRBJ2-1 and V is TRBV6-1; 10 bases map to TRBD2. With V trimmed by 2 bases and J by 6 bases, 1 base remained unmatched. This CDR3 contains 14 residues. Germline CDR1 and CDR2: MNHNS and SASEGT.

Only a few counts were recorded for this clone. The chain joins TRBV5-1 to TRBJ2-3, with TRBD2 matching 9 bases. After removal of 0 bases from V and 6 bases from J, the junction contained 8 bases not matched to a gene. CDR1 SGHRS and CDR2 YFSETQ come from the germline V gene. The CDR3 totals 16 residues. CDR3 DNA sequence: TGCGCCAGCAGCTTGGATAGCGGGGGCCTAGGGGATACGCAGTATTTT. Its protein is CASSLDSGGLGDTQYF. Variable domain in full (rest from reference TRBV5-1 and TRBJ2-3): KAGVTQTPRYLIKTRGQQVTLSCSPISGHRSVSWYQQTPGQGLQFLFEYFSETQRNKGNFPGRFSGRQFSNSRSEMNVSTLELGDSALYLCASSLDSGGLGDTQYFGPGTRLTVL.